A selection of T cell receptor beta chains follows, all from one sample in a study of CD8+ T cells in alopecia areata. Profiled with immunoSEQ multiplex PCR; TCRdb holds only in-frame clones, not every one. The sample lists approximately 170,000 clones, around 60% occurring once. The sample here was CD4+ T cells sorted from blood, taken at week 4, from a patient treated with tofacitinib. These TCRs come from a human donor with alopecia areata. Each CDR3 is given with its conserved first and last residue. D genes are given only for firm matches. Only some rows state a clone size, as once, few, many or a class for expanded clones.

V	J	D	size	CDR3	DNA
TRBV30	TRBJ2-1	-	few	CAWKLGGSYNEQFF	TGTGCCTGGAAATTAGGCGGCTCCTACAATGAGCAGTTCTTC
TRBV18	TRBJ2-5	-	-	CASSPQGSGETQYF	TGTGCCAGCTCACCACAAGGGAGCGGCGAGACCCAGTACTTC
TRBV29-1	TRBJ2-1	-	-	CSVVRGGWSNEQFF	TGCAGCGTTGTAAGAGGGGGGTGGTCCAATGAGCAGTTCTTC
TRBV30	TRBJ2-5	TRBD2	-	CAWSVGLAATQYF	TGTGCCTGGAGCGTAGGACTAGCAGCGACCCAGTACTTC
TRBV4-3	TRBJ2-5	TRBD2	-	CASSQDLTRTSGRSETQYF	TGCGCCAGCAGCCAAGATTTAACCCGAACTAGCGGGAGATCCGAGACCCAGTACTTC
TRBV30	TRBJ1-2	-	-	CAWSSTRGSGYGYTF	TGTGCCTGGAGTTCAACTCGGGGCAGCGGCTATGGCTACACCTTC
TRBV28	TRBJ2-4	TRBD1	-	CASSSTRQGNIQYF	TGCGCCAGCAGTTCGACCCGACAGGGTAACATTCAGTACTTC
TRBV29-1	TRBJ2-1	TRBD2	few	CSGATSGNNEQFF	TGCAGCGGCGCGACTAGCGGGAACAATGAGCAGTTCTTC
TRBV9	TRBJ2-7	-	once	CASSVSPAPSSEQYF	TGTGCCAGCAGCGTATCCCCGGCTCCGTCCTCTGAGCAGTACTTC
TRBV14	TRBJ2-7	TRBD1	-	CASSPWTGDYEQYF	TGTGCCAGCAGCCCCTGGACAGGAGACTACGAGCAGTACTTC
TRBV2	TRBJ2-7	TRBD2	few	CASSEAGREYF	TGTGCCAGCAGTGAAGCGGGGAGGGAGTACTTC
TRBV29-1	TRBJ2-7	TRBD2	few	CSARTSGSSYEQYF	TGCAGCGCCAGGACTAGCGGGAGCTCCTACGAGCAGTACTTC
TRBV4-2	TRBJ2-2	-	-	CASSRKRDSNTGELFF	TGTGCCAGCAGCCGAAAACGGGACTCGAACACCGGGGAGCTGTTTTTT
TRBV4-1	TRBJ1-2	-	-	CASSPTGTQGYTF	TGCGCCAGCAGCCCGACCGGGACCCAAGGCTACACCTTC
TRBV5-1	TRBJ1-2	-	-	CASSRIQGGDYGYTF	TGCGCCAGCAGCAGGATTCAGGGAGGAGACTATGGCTACACCTTC
TRBV30	TRBJ1-2	-	-	CAWSPGNYGYTF	TGTGCCTGGAGTCCTGGGAACTATGGCTACACCTTC
TRBV7-2	TRBJ1-5	TRBD1	-	CASSSPGTAAYSNQPQHF	TGTGCCAGCAGCTCCCCCGGGACAGCTGCTTATAGCAATCAGCCCCAGCATTTT
TRBV11-2	TRBJ2-2	-	-	CASSLGGSGELFF	TGTGCCAGCAGCTTAGGAGGGTCCGGGGAGCTGTTTTTT
TRBV29-1	TRBJ1-3	-	-	CSARLGTDPGNTIYF	TGCAGCGCCCGGCTCGGGACGGATCCTGGAAACACCATATATTTT
TRBV7-3	TRBJ2-1	TRBD2	-	CASSPSGRAYNEQFF	TGTGCCAGCAGCCCTAGCGGGAGGGCCTACAATGAGCAGTTCTTC
TRBV29-1	TRBJ2-1	-	few	CSARLVGTYNEQFF	TGCAGCGCCAGACTAGTAGGAACCTACAATGAGCAGTTCTTC
TRBV25-1	TRBJ2-5	TRBD1	few	CASSATYRGETQYF	TGTGCCAGCAGTGCAACCTACAGGGGAGAGACCCAGTACTTC
TRBV30	TRBJ2-1	-	once	CAWSRRDEQFF	TGTGCCTGGAGTAGGAGGGATGAGCAGTTCTTC
TRBV30	TRBJ1-5	-	-	CAWSPGEIQPQHF	TGTGCCTGGAGTCCCGGGGAGATTCAGCCCCAGCATTTT
TRBV5-4	TRBJ1-2	-	-	CASSLDRLGYTF	TGTGCCAGCAGCTTAGACAGGCTTGGCTACACCTTC
TRBV2	TRBJ2-5	-	-	CASSESVNSDF	TGTGCCAGCAGTGAATCGGTTAATTCGGACTTC
TRBV28	TRBJ2-5	TRBD1	-	CASRAGTGGHQETQYF	TGTGCCAGCAGGGCGGGGACAGGGGGTCACCAAGAGACCCAGTACTTC
TRBV29-1	TRBJ2-7	-	-	CSVGSRTYEQYF	TGCAGCGTTGGTTCCCGAACCTACGAGCAGTACTTC
TRBV28	TRBJ2-3	-	-	CASIARGRLTDTQYF	TGTGCCAGCATAGCACGGGGGCGGTTGACAGATACGCAGTATTTT
TRBV7-2	TRBJ1-5	TRBD1	-	CASSHGVTGGMASNQPQHF	TGTGCCAGCAGTCACGGGGTGACAGGGGGAATGGCTAGCAATCAGCCCCAGCATTTT